What follows are 25 T cell receptor beta chains derived from one specimen sequenced in a study of T cell responses to AZD1222 COVID-19 vaccine. Profiled with immunoSEQ multiplex PCR; TCRdb holds only in-frame clones, not every one. This table has about 150,000 clones, roughly 80% appearing once. Specimen: peripheral blood, collected on day 0 of AZD1222 vaccination. All receptors come from an adult in good health.

The rearrangement links TRBV6-2 or TRBV6-3 to TRBJ1-1, with TRBD1 identical over 7 bases. V shed 6 bases and J 4 bases; nucleotides not matched to a gene: 8. CDR1 MNHEY and CDR2 SVGEGT come from the germline V gene. CDR3 length: 14 amino acids. The CDR3 DNA reads TGTGCCAGCAGCCCAGGGGGGGGCGTCACTGAAGCTTTCTTT. It is translated as CASSPGGGVTEAFF.

V usage is TRBV18 and J usage is TRBJ1-1; D is unclear. V was pared by 5 bases and J by 3 bases, with 16 bases between. This CDR3 is built from 15 residues. Germline assignment: CDR1 KGHSH and CDR2 LQKENI. Here the CDR3 reads CASSKAAVLDTEAFF. CDR3 nucleotide sequence: TGTGCCAGCTCAAAAGCAGCGGTATTGGACACTGAAGCTTTCTTT.

This chain links TRBV18 with TRBJ1-3; D is ambiguous. Trimming removed 1 base at V and 3 bases at J, with 4 bases between. Looked up from germline, CDR1 is KGHSH and CDR2 is LQKENI. The CDR3 consists of 13 residues. The CDR3 sequence: CASSPQFGNTIYF. CDR3 nucleotide sequence: TGTGCCAGCTCACCACAGTTTGGAAACACCATATATTTT.

CDR3 in DNA: TGCGCCAGCGGACGATCCTACGAGCAGTACTTC. Protein: CASGRSYEQYF. J is TRBJ2-7 and V is TRBV4-1, with D unresolved. This CDR3 is 11 amino acids long. Germline CDR1 reads MGHRA; CDR2 reads YSYEKL. Trimming stripped 8 bases from V and 1 base from J, with 6 bases between.

V and J are TRBV27 and TRBJ1-4; a possible D gene is TRBD1 (6 bases). Germline values: CDR1 MNHEY, CDR2 SMNVEV (reference sequence). V was cut by 3 bases and J by 8 bases, with 16 bases left in between. The CDR3 contains 15 residues. The CDR3 nucleotides read TGTGCCAGCAGTTTTCGAGGGACAAGGGAGGAAAAACTGTTTTTT. Its protein is CASSFRGTREEKLFF.

This chain connects TRBV5-4 to TRBJ1-4; possible D gene TRBD1, 6 bases. V shed 4 bases and J shed 8 bases, with 15 bases lying between them. In germline, CDR1 is SGHNT, CDR2 YYREEE (reference sequence). This CDR3 region has 14 residues. The CDR3 region has the DNA TGTGCCAGCAGCACAACAGGGTCCGGGGAAAAACTGTTTTTT. Protein sequence: CASSTTGSGEKLFF.

The genes are TRBV18 and TRBJ2-7; the D gene is possibly TRBD1 (5 bases). The CDR3 is 14 amino acids. Germline CDR1 reads KGHSH; CDR2 reads LQKENI. Trimming removed 6 bases at V and 6 bases at J, with 18 bases between. CDR3 loop: CASSSSTVGFEQYF. In DNA form, the CDR3 reads TGTGCCAGCTCCTCCTCGACAGTGGGGTTCGAGCAGTACTTC.

This clone was counted only a few times. V is TRBV14 and J is TRBJ2-1, with D tentatively TRBD1 (5 bases). CDR3 length: 13 residues. Trimming took 4 bases from V and 4 from J, leaving 8 bases between them. Germline CDR1 reads SGHDN; CDR2 reads FVKESK. CDR3: CASSRDSYNEQFF. DNA for the CDR3: TGTGCCAGCAGCCGAGACAGTTACAATGAGCAGTTCTTC.

The CDR3 DNA sequence: TGTGCCAGCACACCATGGGAGGGTTTGACTGAAAAACTGTTTTTT. This sequence encodes CASTPWEGLTEKLFF. The chain recombines TRBV5-5 with TRBJ1-4; no reliable D call. The CDR3 is made up of 15 amino acids. V lost 6 bases and J lost 7, with 19 bases in between. Germline V gene sequence: CDR1 SGHKS, CDR2 YYEKEE (reference sequence).

This clone was recorded once. The gene calls are TRBV7-9 and TRBJ1-3, with 10 bases lining up with TRBD1. Per germline, CDR1 SEHNR and CDR2 FQNEAQ (reference sequence). Germline trimming cut 5 bases from V and 3 bases from J; bases unmatched to any gene: 4. The CDR3 has 15 amino acids. The CDR3 region has the DNA TGTGCCAGCAGCACCGACAGGGGGCTTGGAAACACCATATATTTT. Amino acid sequence: CASSTDRGLGNTIYF.

This rearrangement joins TRBV10-3 to TRBJ1-1; a possible D gene is TRBD1 (6 bases). The CDR3 loop spans 15 amino acids. CDR1 ENHRY and CDR2 SYGVKD come from the germline V gene. Trimming took off 0 bases at V and 5 bases at J, with 13 bases between the two ends. Here the CDR3 DNA reads TGTGCCATCAGTGAGTCGCAGGGAAGGGGGACTGAAGCTTTCTTT. It codes for CAISESQGRGTEAFF.

The gene calls are TRBV5-1 and TRBJ1-5; no clear D gene. The V gene's germline CDR1 is SGHRS and CDR2 YFSETQ. The CDR3 contains 15 residues. V was pared by 0 bases and J by 11 bases, with 18 bases between. The CDR3 sequence: CASSLVAGSGEAQHF. In DNA, the CDR3 is TGCGCCAGCAGCTTGGTTGCCGGGAGCGGAGAGGCCCAGCATTTT.

V is TRBV28 and J is TRBJ1-2, with a possible D match to TRBD1 (5 bases). Germline CDR1 and CDR2: MDHEN and SYDVKM. V gave up 7 bases and J gave up 8 bases, with 20 bases separating them. The CDR3 spans 14 residues. The CDR3 sequence: CASKLGGGGSGYTF. The CDR3 DNA reads as TGTGCCAGCAAATTAGGCGGGGGAGGGTCGGGCTACACCTTC.

This chain links TRBV5-4 with TRBJ2-7; the D gene is possibly TRBD2 (6 bases). Looked up from germline, CDR1 is SGHNT and CDR2 is YYREEE (reference sequence). The CDR3 runs to 16 residues. Trimming stripped 0 bases from V and 6 bases from J, with 19 bases between. The CDR3 protein is CASSLAGSSSRGEQYF. The CDR3 DNA reads TGTGCCAGCAGCTTGGCCGGGAGCTCTAGTCGGGGCGAGCAGTACTTC.

J is TRBJ1-5 and V is TRBV19; D not certain. The CDR3 is 15 residues long. Germline CDR1 LNHDA, CDR2 SQIVND (reference sequence). Trimming stripped 6 bases from V and 1 base from J, with 13 bases between. This chain's CDR3 is CASRSREISNQPQHF. CDR3 nucleotides: TGTGCCAGTAGGAGTAGGGAGATAAGCAATCAGCCCCAGCATTTT. The full variable domain, completed using reference TRBV19 and TRBJ1-5, is DGGITQSPKYLFRKEGQNVTLSCEQNLNHDAMYWYRQDPGQGLRLIYYSQIVNDFQKGDIAEGYSVSREKKESFPLTVTSAQKNPTAFYLCASRSREISNQPQHFGDGTRLSIL.

The chain combines TRBV30 with TRBJ1-6; weak D call: TRBD1 (5 bases). V gave up 4 bases and J gave up 0 bases, with 13 bases separating them. The CDR3 has 16 amino acids. From germline, CDR1 is GTSNPN and CDR2 SVGIG (reference sequence). The CDR3 reads CAWTRTPSSYNSPLHF. The CDR3 coding sequence is TGTGCCTGGACCCGGACACCGAGCTCCTATAATTCACCCCTCCACTTT.

The CDR3 DNA sequence: TGTGCCAGCCTACAGGGAATGAACTATGGCTACACCTTC. Translation: CASLQGMNYGYTF. The V call is TRBV19, the J call TRBJ1-2; tentative D call: TRBD1 (6 bases). The CDR3 sequence is 13 residues long. Trimming cost V 9 bases and J 2 bases, with 13 bases left between them. Germline V gene lookup returns CDR1 LNHDA and CDR2 SQIVND (reference sequence).

Concerning this clone itself: The sample carries other DNA sequences with the same CDR3. The gene calls are TRBV19 and TRBJ2-6; no reliable D call. V gave up 5 bases and J gave up 1 base, with 9 bases separating them. The CDR3 runs 15 residues. Looked up from germline, CDR1 is LNHDA and CDR2 is SQIVND (reference sequence). DNA of the CDR3: TGTGCCAGTAGTCGCCGGGTTTCTGGGGCCAACGTCCTGACTTTC. This gives the protein CASSRRVSGANVLTF.

This chain links TRBV27 with TRBJ2-7; no firm D call. Between the trimmed V and J ends, which lost 5 bases and 0 bases, there was a span of 8 bases. Germline loops: CDR1 MNHEY, CDR2 SMNVEV (reference sequence). The CDR3 length is 13 residues. The CDR3 is CASSPRSSYEQYF. The CDR3 DNA reads as TGTGCCAGCAGTCCCCGAAGCTCCTACGAGCAGTACTTC.

The chain is built from TRBV6-1 and TRBJ2-1; TRBD1 agrees at 9 bases. V shed 3 bases, J shed 4 bases, and the junction held 7 bases outside the gene matches. The CDR3 covers 16 residues. CDR1 is MNHNS and CDR2 is SASEGT in the germline V gene. CDR3 residues: CASSEFPGQGYNEQFF. The DNA of the CDR3 is TGTGCCAGCAGTGAGTTCCCGGGACAGGGTTACAATGAGCAGTTCTTC.

The rearrangement joins TRBV27 to TRBJ1-6; 8 bases align to TRBD1. The CDR3 consists of 19 residues. After removal of 5 bases from V and 0 bases from J, the junction contained 12 bases not matched to a gene. Germline lookup yields CDR1 MNHEY and CDR2 SMNVEV (reference sequence). CDR3 nucleotide sequence: TGTGCCAGCAGTCCCACCCGTGGACAGGGCTTCTCCTATAATTCACCCCTCCACTTT. It codes for CASSPTRGQGFSYNSPLHF.

The CDR3 nucleotides are TGTGCCAGCAGCCAAGTAAACCTCGCGGGCGAGCAGTACTTC. This gives the protein CASSQVNLAGEQYF. The chain uses TRBV14 and TRBJ2-7, with a possible D match to TRBD2 (5 bases). The germline V and J ends were trimmed by 1 base and 6 bases, with 13 bases remaining between them. Germline assignment: CDR1 SGHDN and CDR2 FVKESK. CDR3 length: 14 residues.

The chain uses TRBV7-2 and TRBJ1-1; D might be TRBD1 (6 bases). The CDR3 covers 13 residues. V lost 4 bases to trimming and J lost 1 base, with 7 bases between them. Germline V lookup: CDR1 SGHTA, CDR2 FQGNSA. The CDR3 region is CASSSQGNTEAFF. The CDR3 nucleotides are TGTGCCAGCAGCTCACAGGGGAACACTGAAGCTTTCTTT.

The V and J genes are TRBV27 and TRBJ1-4; D is perhaps TRBD1 (5 bases). This CDR3 is 14 amino acids long. Trimming removed 7 bases from V and 8 bases from J, with 17 bases in between. Germline V gene data show CDR1 as MNHEY and CDR2 as SMNVEV (reference sequence). The CDR3 nucleotides read TGTGCCAGCACTGGGGGGGGAGTTGGGGAAAAACTGTTTTTT. Protein: CASTGGGVGEKLFF. The full variable domain, with the rest looked up from reference TRBV27 and TRBJ1-4, is EAQVTQNPRYLITVTGKKLTVTCSQNMNHEYMSWYRQDPGLGLRQIYYSMNVEVTDKGDVPEGYKVSRKEKRNFPLILESPSPNQTSLYFCASTGGGVGEKLFFGSGTQLSVL.

V usage is TRBV30 and J usage is TRBJ2-3; D remains unclear. The CDR3 contains 15 residues. The germline gives CDR1 GTSNPN, CDR2 SVGIG (reference sequence). Trimming shortened V by 0 bases and J by 10 bases, and 20 bases separated the two germline ends. The CDR3 region is CAWSVGRTSGSPQYF. The DNA for the CDR3 is TGTGCCTGGAGTGTAGGACGGACCTCCGGCTCTCCGCAGTATTTT.